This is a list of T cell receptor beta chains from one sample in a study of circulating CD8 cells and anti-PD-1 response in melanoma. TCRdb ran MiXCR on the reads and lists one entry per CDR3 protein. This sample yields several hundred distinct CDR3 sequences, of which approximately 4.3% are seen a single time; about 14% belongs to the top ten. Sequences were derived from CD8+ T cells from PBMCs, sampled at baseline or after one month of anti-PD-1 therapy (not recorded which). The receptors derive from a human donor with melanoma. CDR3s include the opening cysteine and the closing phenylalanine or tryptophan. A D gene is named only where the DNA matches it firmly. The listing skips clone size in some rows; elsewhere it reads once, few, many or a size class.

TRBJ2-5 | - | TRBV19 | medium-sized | TGTGCCAGTAAGGAGTGGGGGAGAGAGACCCAGTACTTC | CASKEWGRETQYF
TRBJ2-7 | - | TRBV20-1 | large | TGCAGTGCTAGAGATCTCGGAATAGAAGTTTACGAGCAGTACTTC | CSARDLGIEVYEQYF
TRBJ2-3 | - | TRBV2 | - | TGTGCCAGCATCGAGCAGCCAGCTAGCACAGATACGCAGTATTTT | CASIEQPASTDTQYF
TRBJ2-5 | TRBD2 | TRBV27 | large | TGTGCCAGCAGTCGACGACTAGCGGCGACCCAGACCCAGTACTTC | CASSRRLAATQTQYF
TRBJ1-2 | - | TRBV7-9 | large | TGTGCCAGCAGCTTAAGTCAGGATGGCTACACCTTC | CASSLSQDGYTF
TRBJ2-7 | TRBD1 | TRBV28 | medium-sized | TGTGCCAGCAGTCCGACAGGGGACCCCTACGAGCAGTACTTC | CASSPTGDPYEQYF
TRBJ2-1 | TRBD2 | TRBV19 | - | TGTGCCAGTAATGCCGGGACTAGCGTGTTCTTC | CASNAGTSVFF
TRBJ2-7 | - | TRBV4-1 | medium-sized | TGCGCCAGCAGCCTGCAGTGGACCTACGAGCAGTACTTC | CASSLQWTYEQYF
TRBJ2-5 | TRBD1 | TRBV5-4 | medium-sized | TGTGCCAGCAGCCCGGGACAGGGACAAGAGACCCAGTACTTC | CASSPGQGQETQYF
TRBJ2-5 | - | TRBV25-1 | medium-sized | TGTGCCAGGTTGGTGGAGACCCGGTACTTC | CARLVETRYF
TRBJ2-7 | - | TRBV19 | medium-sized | TGTGCCAGTAGTATCGCCGAGGGGGTCTACGAGCAGTACTTC | CASSIAEGVYEQYF
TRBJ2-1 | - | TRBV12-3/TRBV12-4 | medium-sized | TGTGCCAGCTACAGGTTTAGGGATGAGCAGTTCTTC | CASYRFRDEQFF
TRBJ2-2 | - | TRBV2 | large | TGTGCCAGCAGTGAAGCGAGGGCAGGAGCAGCCACCGGGGAGCTGTTTTTT | CASSEARAGAATGELFF
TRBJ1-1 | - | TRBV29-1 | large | TGCAGCAGCCGAGAGGGGATCGGCACTGAAGCTTTCTTT | CSSREGIGTEAFF
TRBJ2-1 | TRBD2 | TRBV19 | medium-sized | TGTGCCAGTAGTAACGGGGGGGCCTACAATGAGCAGTTCTTC | CASSNGGAYNEQFF
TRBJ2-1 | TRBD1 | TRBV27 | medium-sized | TGTGCCAGCAGTTTCGGACAGGGGGCTGAGCAGTTCTTC | CASSFGQGAEQFF
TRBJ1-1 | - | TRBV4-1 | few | TGCGCCAGCAGCCAACCGGTGGGGAACACTGAAGCTTTCTTT | CASSQPVGNTEAFF
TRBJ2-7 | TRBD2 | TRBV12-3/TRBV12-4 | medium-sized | TGTGCCAGCAGTCCCACGCAACTAGCGTCGGAGCAGTACTTC | CASSPTQLASEQYF
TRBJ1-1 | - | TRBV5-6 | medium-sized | TGTGCCAGCAGCTTGGGGACGATCACTTTCTTT | CASSLGTITFF
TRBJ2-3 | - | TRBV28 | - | TGTGCCAGCAGTTTCGTGACCCACACCTCCACAGGTACGCAGTATTTT | CASSFVTHTSTGTQYF
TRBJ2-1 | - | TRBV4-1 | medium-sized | TGCGCCAGCAGCTCACTTGGTCATAGCTCCTACAATGAGCAGTTCTTC | CASSSLGHSSYNEQFF
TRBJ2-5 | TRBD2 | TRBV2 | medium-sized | TGTGCCAGCAGTGTTAGCGGGGATTCACAAGAGACCCAGTACTTC | CASSVSGDSQETQYF
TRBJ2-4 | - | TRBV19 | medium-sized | TGTGCCAGTAGTATAGTTCCGGGAGACATTCAGTACTTC | CASSIVPGDIQYF
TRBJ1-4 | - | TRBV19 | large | TGTGCCACTGGACTGGCGAAAAAAAAACTGTTTTTT | CATGLAKKKLFF
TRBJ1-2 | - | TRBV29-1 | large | TGCAGCGTTGACGAGCGGTTCTATGGCTACACCTTC | CSVDERFYGYTF
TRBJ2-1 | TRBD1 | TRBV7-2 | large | TGTGCCAGCAGCGCCCGGGACAGAAGTTTCTACAATGAGCAGTTCTTC | CASSARDRSFYNEQFF
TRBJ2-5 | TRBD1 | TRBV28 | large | TGTGCCAGCCGGTACCGGGACAGGGGGATTAGGCGAGGGGAGACCCAGTACTTC | CASRYRDRGIRRGETQYF